The clone carrying this TCR beta chain showed up many times. These data are taken from a study of T cells in Graves' hyperthyroidism and ophthalmopathy. Newly diagnosed hyperthyroidism patients aged 18 to 65 years had disease lasting under 2 months. RNA transcripts served as the template for amplifying TCR beta CDR3 regions. First-round RT-PCR targeting the TCR CDR3 was performed with the HTBI primer set. Via MiXCR, TCRdb re-called the multiplex PCR reads, giving one row per CDR3 protein. The data hold a few hundred thousand distinct CDR3 sequences, with about 13% observed a single time. Germline assignment: CDR1 SGHKS and CDR2 YYEKEE (reference sequence). This CDR3 has 16 amino acids. With 1 base clipped from V and 2 bases from J, the junction kept 7 bases outside the gene matches.

The TCR originated in a woman aged 18 to 35 with Graves' hyperthyroidism. The chain is built from TRBV5-5 and TRBJ2-5; 8 bases are shared with TRBD2. Sequencing was performed on blood. CDR3 region: CASSLRLRGGQETQYF. The DNA of the CDR3 is TGTGCCAGCAGCTTGAGGTTACGGGGGGGACAAGAGACCCAGTACTTC. The variable domain in full, completed from reference TRBV5-5 and TRBJ2-5, reads DAGVTQSPTHLIKTRGQQVTLRCSPISGHKSVSWYQQVLGQGPQFIFQYYEKEERGRGNFPDRFSARQFPNYSSELNVNALLLGDSALYLCASSLRLRGGQETQYFGPGTRLLVL.